This T cell receptor beta chain emerged from a study of T cells after yellow fever vaccination. Study results and caveats: The presence of abundant clonotypes contaminating from the bulk population was possible in FACS-sorted repertoires.

Germline lookup yields CDR1 WNHNN and CDR2 SYGVQD (reference sequence). The CDR3 totals 13 residues. Points on this clonotype: The antigen remains undetermined. A read error may explain this, as a much larger clone is one base away.

A universal primer site and UMIs were added as TCR cDNA was made by 5'RACE template switching. TCRdb re-derived calls from the 5' RACE reads in MiXCR, one entry per CDR3 protein. The sample yields roughly 65,000 distinct CDR3 sequences, under 6.5% seen once. The chain links TRBV10-1 to TRBJ1-2, with a tentative D call TRBD1 (5 bases). The sequencing used CD4+ T cells sorted from PBMCs, collected around 14 days after the first yellow fever vaccination. This clonotype was sampled from a man younger than 30 who received the YFV17D yellow fever vaccine. CDR3 bases: TGCGCCAGCAGTGAAAGACAGAACTATGGCCACACCTTC. Translation gives CASSERQNYGHTF.